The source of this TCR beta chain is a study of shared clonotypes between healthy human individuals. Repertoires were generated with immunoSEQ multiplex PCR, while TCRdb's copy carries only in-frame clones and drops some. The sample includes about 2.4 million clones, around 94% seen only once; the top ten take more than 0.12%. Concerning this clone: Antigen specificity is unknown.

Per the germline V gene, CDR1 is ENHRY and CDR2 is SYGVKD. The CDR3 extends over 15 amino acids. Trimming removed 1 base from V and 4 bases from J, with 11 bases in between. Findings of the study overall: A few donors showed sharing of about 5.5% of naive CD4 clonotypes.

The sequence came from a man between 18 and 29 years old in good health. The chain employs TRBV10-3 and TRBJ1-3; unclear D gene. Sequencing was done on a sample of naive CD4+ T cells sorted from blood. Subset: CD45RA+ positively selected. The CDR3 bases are TGTGCCATCAGTGAGTTCGACGGAGTGGGAAACACCATATATTTT. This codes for CAISEFDGVGNTIYF.